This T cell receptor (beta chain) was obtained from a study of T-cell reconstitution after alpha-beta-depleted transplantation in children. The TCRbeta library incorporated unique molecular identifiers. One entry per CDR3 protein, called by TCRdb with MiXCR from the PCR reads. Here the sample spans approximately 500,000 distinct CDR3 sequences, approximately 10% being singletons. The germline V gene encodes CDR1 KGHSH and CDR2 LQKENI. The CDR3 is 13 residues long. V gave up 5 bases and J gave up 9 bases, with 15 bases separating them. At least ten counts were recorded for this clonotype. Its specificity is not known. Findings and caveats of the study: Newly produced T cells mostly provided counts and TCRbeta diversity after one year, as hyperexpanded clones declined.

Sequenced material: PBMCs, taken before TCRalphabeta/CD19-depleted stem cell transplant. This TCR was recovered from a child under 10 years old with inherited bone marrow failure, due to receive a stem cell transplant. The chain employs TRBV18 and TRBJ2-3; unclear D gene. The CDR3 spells CASSAIAEKTQYF. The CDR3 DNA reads TGTGCCAGCTCAGCAATAGCTGAAAAAACGCAGTATTTT.